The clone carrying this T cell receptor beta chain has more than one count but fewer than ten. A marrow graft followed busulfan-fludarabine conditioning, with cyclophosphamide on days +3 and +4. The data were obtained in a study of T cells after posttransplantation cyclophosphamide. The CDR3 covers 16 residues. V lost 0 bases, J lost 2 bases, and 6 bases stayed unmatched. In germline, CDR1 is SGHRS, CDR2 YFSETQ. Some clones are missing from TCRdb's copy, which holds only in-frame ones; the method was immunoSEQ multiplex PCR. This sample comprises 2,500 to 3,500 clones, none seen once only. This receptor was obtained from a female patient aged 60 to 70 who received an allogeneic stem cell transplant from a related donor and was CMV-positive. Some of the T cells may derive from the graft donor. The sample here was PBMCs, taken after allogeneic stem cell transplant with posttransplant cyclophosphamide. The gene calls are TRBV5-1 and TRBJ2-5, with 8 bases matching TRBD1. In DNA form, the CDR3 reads TGCGCCAGCAGCTTGGGAGACAGGGGTGATCAAGAGACCCAGTACTTC. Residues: CASSLGDRGDQETQYF.